This is a list of T cell receptor beta chains from one sample in a study of regulatory T cells in long-lasting Graves disease. TCRdb processed the multiplex PCR reads anew with MiXCR; each CDR3 protein has one entry. The table has 350,000 to 450,000 distinct CDR3 sequences, roughly 23% seen once. The sample in question was peripheral blood mononuclear cells (PBMCs), obtained when the disease was refractory, from a patient treated with antithyroid drugs. All receptors come from a female donor with Graves disease. Both conserved end residues are part of each CDR3. The D gene is left open where the match is weak. Clone size appears in some rows only: once, few, many, or a class for an expanded clone.

TRBV20-1	13	TRBD1	many	TRBJ2-7	TGCAGTGCGGACAGGGTAACCCCCTACGAGCAGTACTTC	CSADRVTPYEQYF
TRBV10-3	17	TRBD1	.	TRBJ2-6	TGTGCCATCAATGGGGACAGGGGCCTCTCTGGGGCCAACGTCCTGACTTTC	CAINGDRGLSGANVLTF
TRBV18	14	.	few	TRBJ2-5	TGTGCCAGCTCATTACAAATAGGGCGCGAGACCCAGTACTTC	CASSLQIGRETQYF
TRBV15	17	TRBD2	many	TRBJ2-7	TGTGCCACCAGCAGAGTAAGGACTAGCGTCATATCCTACGAGCAGTACTTC	CATSRVRTSVISYEQYF
TRBV3-1	14	.	many	TRBJ1-1	TGTGCCAGCAGCCAACCGGGTGTGTCCGCTGAAGCTTTCTTT	CASSQPGVSAEAFF
TRBV27	13	.	.	TRBJ2-4	TGTGCCAGCAGTTTATCGTTGGGAAACATTCAGTACTTC	CASSLSLGNIQYF
TRBV2	13	.	many	TRBJ2-1	TGTGCCAGCAGTGAAGCGATCCCTAATGAGCAGTTCTTC	CASSEAIPNEQFF
TRBV27	13	.	.	TRBJ2-6	TGTGCCAGCAGTTTATTAACGGCCAACGTCCTGACTTTC	CASSLLTANVLTF
TRBV6-5	14	.	once	TRBJ2-1	TGTGCCAGCAGTTACGAGGGACGGAACAATGAGCAGTTCTTC	CASSYEGRNNEQFF
TRBV3-1	16	.	many	TRBJ1-4	TGTGCCAGCAGCCATTACGCAGGGCCACCTAATGAAAAACTGTTTTTT	CASSHYAGPPNEKLFF
TRBV6-2/TRBV6-3	12	TRBD1	few	TRBJ2-7	TGTGCCACACTGGGACAGTTGCACGAGCAGTACTTC	CATLGQLHEQYF
TRBV28	15	TRBD1	many	TRBJ2-7	TGTGCCAGCAGTTTGAGTGGGACAGGGGACTACGAGCAGTACTTC	CASSLSGTGDYEQYF
TRBV12-3/TRBV12-4	15	.	many	TRBJ1-2	TGTGCCAGCAGACCTCCGACGGAACTAGTAAAGGGCTACACCTTC	CASRPPTELVKGYTF
TRBV28	15	.	many	TRBJ2-7	TGTGCCAGCAGTTCAGCCAGGGGTCTAACCTACGAGCAGTACTTC	CASSSARGLTYEQYF
TRBV7-2	15	TRBD2	many	TRBJ2-5	TGTGCCAGCAGCCCAGGGACTAGCGAAAGAGAGGCCCAGTACTTC	CASSPGTSEREAQYF
TRBV18	15	.	few	TRBJ1-1	TGTGCCAGCTCATTACACTCGACGGATAACACTGAAGCTTTCTTT	CASSLHSTDNTEAFF
TRBV6-1	14	.	.	TRBJ1-4	TGTGCCAGCAGTGTACCCCTGCAGGGTGAAAAACTGTTTTTT	CASSVPLQGEKLFF
TRBV6-1	14	.	many	TRBJ2-5	TGTGCCAGCAGAGGAGACAGGCTCCAAGAGACCCAGTACTTC	CASRGDRLQETQYF
TRBV20-1	15	TRBD1	many	TRBJ2-5	TGCAGTGCACGGGACAGGGGGCCCTCCCAAGAGACCCAGTACTTC	CSARDRGPSQETQYF
TRBV20-1	14	TRBD2	.	TRBJ2-1	TGCAGTGCTCCGTTAGCGGGAGTACCACATGAGCAGTTCTTC	CSAPLAGVPHEQFF
TRBV19	15	TRBD2	many	TRBJ2-7	TGTGCCAGTAGTATCGGACTAGCGGGAGTATACGAGCAGTACTTC	CASSIGLAGVYEQYF
TRBV6-2/TRBV6-3	13	.	few	TRBJ1-6	TGTGCCGCGCAACAGGTTACTGGTTCACCCCTCCACTTT	CAAQQVTGSPLHF
TRBV9	14	.	few	TRBJ1-6	TGTGCCAGCAGCGTAGCAGGACAGAATTCACCCCTCCACTTT	CASSVAGQNSPLHF
TRBV7-9	15	.	.	TRBJ1-4	TGTGCCAGCAGCTTAGAGGGCAGGATAAATGAAAAACTGTTTTTT	CASSLEGRINEKLFF
TRBV28	14	.	.	TRBJ1-1	TGTGCCAGCAGTTTATGGGGGCCTCCCACTGAAGCTTTCTTT	CASSLWGPPTEAFF
TRBV5-1	15	TRBD2	.	TRBJ2-4	TGCGCCAGCAGCTTTAGCGGGAGGGCCGTGGACATTCAGTACTTC	CASSFSGRAVDIQYF
TRBV20-1	15	TRBD2	.	TRBJ2-1	TGCAGTGCTAGAGGCGCGGGAGGGCAGTACAATGAGCAGTTCTTC	CSARGAGGQYNEQFF
TRBV28	15	.	many	TRBJ1-1	TGTGCCAGCAGTGCCCCGTCAGGTTGGAACACTGAAGCTTTCTTT	CASSAPSGWNTEAFF
TRBV7-2	13	.	many	TRBJ2-5	TGTGCCAGCAGTTTGTCCTCCCAAGAGACCCAGTACTTC	CASSLSSQETQYF
TRBV6-1	12	.	many	TRBJ1-1	TGTGCCAGCAGAGCTTTCAACACTGAAGCTTTCTTT	CASRAFNTEAFF
TRBV13	14	.	.	TRBJ2-7	TGTGCCAGCAGCTTAGGGCAGGCGCTCTACGAGCAGTACTTC	CASSLGQALYEQYF
TRBV28	18	.	many	TRBJ2-2	TGTGCCAGCAGCCGGCTTCGGCGTTCGGGGATATTCACCGGGGAGCTGTTTTTT	CASSRLRRSGIFTGELFF
TRBV5-4	16	TRBD2	few	TRBJ2-7	TGTGCCAGCAGCTCGGGACTAGCGGGACGATCCTACGAGCAGTACTTC	CASSSGLAGRSYEQYF
TRBV13	12	.	.	TRBJ1-1	TGTGCCAGCAGCTTAGGGGGTTTTGAAGCTTTCTTT	CASSLGGFEAFF
TRBV19	13	.	.	TRBJ2-7	TGTGCCAGTAGTCCGGGGAACCCCTACGAGCAGTACTTC	CASSPGNPYEQYF
TRBV4-1	14	.	.	TRBJ2-5	TGCGCCAGCAGCCAAGGAGGGGGACAAGAGACCCAGTACTTC	CASSQGGGQETQYF
TRBV2	17	TRBD2	many	TRBJ2-2	TGTGCCAGCAGACCCCCGTGGGGTGGCGGGAGGAACGGGGAGCTGTTTTTT	CASRPPWGGGRNGELFF
TRBV20-1	16	TRBD1	many	TRBJ2-7	TGCAGTGCTAGCTACGCGACAGGGTCATTTTCCTACGAGCAGTACTTC	CSASYATGSFSYEQYF
TRBV10-3	15	TRBD2	many	TRBJ2-7	TGTGCCATCACTGCGACTAGCGGGTTTGAGGGCGAGCAGTACTTC	CAITATSGFEGEQYF
TRBV19	16	.	.	TRBJ1-5	TGTGCCAGTAGTATGGGTTTCGGGGGCGGCGATCAGCCCCAGCATTTT	CASSMGFGGGDQPQHF
TRBV27	14	.	many	TRBJ1-4	TGTGCCAGCAGGACAGGAATTGATAATGAAAAACTGTTTTTT	CASRTGIDNEKLFF
TRBV2	13	.	.	TRBJ2-5	TGTGCCAGCAGTGCTCAGCGATCGGAGACCCAGTACTTC	CASSAQRSETQYF
TRBV9	16	TRBD2	.	TRBJ2-5	TGTGCCAGCAGCGTAGGGGGACTAGCGGACCAAGAGACCCAGTACTTC	CASSVGGLADQETQYF
TRBV27	14	TRBD1	many	TRBJ1-6	TGTGCCAGCACCAAGGGACAGGGGGATTCACCCCTCCACTTT	CASTKGQGDSPLHF
TRBV15	14	.	many	TRBJ1-1	TGTGCCACCAGACACGACGGAAAGAACACTGAAGCTTTCTTT	CATRHDGKNTEAFF